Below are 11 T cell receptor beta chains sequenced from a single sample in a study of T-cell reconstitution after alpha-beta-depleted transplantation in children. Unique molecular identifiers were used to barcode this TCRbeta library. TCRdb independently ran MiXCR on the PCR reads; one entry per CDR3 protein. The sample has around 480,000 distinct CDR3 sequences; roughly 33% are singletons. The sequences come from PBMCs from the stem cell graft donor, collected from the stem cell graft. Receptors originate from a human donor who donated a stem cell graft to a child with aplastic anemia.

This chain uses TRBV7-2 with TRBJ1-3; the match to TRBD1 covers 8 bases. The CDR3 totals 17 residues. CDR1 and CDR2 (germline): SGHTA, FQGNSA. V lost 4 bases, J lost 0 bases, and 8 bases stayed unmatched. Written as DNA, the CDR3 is TGTGCCAGCAGCTCTGGGACAGGCCCGAGCTCTGGAAACACCATATATTTT. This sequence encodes CASSSGTGPSSGNTIYF.

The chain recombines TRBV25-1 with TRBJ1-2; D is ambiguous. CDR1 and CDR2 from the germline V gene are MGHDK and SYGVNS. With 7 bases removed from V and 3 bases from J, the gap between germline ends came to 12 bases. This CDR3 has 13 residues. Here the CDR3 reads CASTRGGYYGYTF. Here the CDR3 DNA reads TGTGCCAGCACCCGGGGAGGGTACTATGGCTACACCTTC.

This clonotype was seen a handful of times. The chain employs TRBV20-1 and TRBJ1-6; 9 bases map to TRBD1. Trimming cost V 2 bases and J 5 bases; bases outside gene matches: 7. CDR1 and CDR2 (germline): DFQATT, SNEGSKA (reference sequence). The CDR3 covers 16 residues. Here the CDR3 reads CSARPGQGFDNSPLHF. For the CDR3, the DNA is TGCAGTGCTAGACCGGGACAGGGATTCGATAATTCACCCCTCCACTTT.

The CDR3 reads CASKGPLGGELFF. The CDR3 DNA sequence: TGTGCCAGCAAAGGGCCACTCGGCGGGGAGCTGTTTTTT. This chain joins TRBV7-2 and TRBJ2-2; no clear D gene. Germline V gene sequence: CDR1 SGHTA, CDR2 FQGNSA. V was cut by 7 bases and J by 7 bases, with 13 bases left in between. The CDR3 consists of 13 residues.

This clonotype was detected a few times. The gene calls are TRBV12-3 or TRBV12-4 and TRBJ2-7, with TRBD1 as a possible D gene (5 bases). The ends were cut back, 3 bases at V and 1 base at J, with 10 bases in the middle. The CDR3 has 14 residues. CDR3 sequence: CASSFGRASYEQYF. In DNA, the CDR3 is TGTGCCAGCAGTTTCGGCAGGGCTTCCTACGAGCAGTACTTC.

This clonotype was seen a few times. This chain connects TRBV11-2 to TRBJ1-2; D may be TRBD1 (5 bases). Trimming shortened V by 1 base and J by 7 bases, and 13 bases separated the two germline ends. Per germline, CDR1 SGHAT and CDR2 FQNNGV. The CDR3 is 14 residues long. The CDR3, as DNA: TGTGCCAGCAGCTTAGTGGGGGGATGGGTTGGCTACACCTTC. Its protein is CASSLVGGWVGYTF.

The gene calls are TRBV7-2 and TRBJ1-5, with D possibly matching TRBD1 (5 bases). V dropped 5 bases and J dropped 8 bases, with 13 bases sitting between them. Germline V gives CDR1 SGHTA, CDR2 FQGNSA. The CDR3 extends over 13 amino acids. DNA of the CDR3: TGTGCCAGCAGCCGCGATTCGGGGGAGCCCCAGCATTTT. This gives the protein CASSRDSGEPQHF.

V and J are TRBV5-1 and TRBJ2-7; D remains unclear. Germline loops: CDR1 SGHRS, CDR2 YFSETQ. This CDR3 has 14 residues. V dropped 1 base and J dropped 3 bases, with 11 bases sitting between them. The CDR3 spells CASSLQAQSYEQYF. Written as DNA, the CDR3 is TGCGCCAGCAGCTTGCAGGCGCAGAGCTACGAGCAGTACTTC.

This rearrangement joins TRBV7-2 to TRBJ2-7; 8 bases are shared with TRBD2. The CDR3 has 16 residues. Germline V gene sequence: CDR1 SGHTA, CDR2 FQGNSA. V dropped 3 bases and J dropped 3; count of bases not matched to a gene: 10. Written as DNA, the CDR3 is TGTGCCAGCAGCTTCTCAAGCGGGAGCGGAGACTACGAGCAGTACTTC. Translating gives CASSFSSGSGDYEQYF.

In nucleotides, the CDR3 is TGTGCCAGCACTCATTGGGGGGGGGTCACTGAAGCTTTCTTT. This sequence encodes CASTHWGGVTEAFF. The chain couples TRBV6-1 to TRBJ1-1, with D possibly being TRBD1 (5 bases). Germline lookup yields CDR1 MNHNS and CDR2 SASEGT. The CDR3 loop spans 14 amino acids. Trimming pared 7 bases from V and 4 bases from J, leaving 16 bases between.

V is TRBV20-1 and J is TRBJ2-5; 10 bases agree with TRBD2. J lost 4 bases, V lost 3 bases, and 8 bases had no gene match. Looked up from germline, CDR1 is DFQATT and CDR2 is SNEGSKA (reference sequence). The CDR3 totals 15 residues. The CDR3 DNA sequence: TGCAGTGCTAGTAACCTAGCGGGAGCCCTAGAGACCCAGTACTTC. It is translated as CSASNLAGALETQYF.